This T cell receptor (beta chain) was identified during a study of T cell responses to AZD1222 COVID-19 vaccine (dated by TCRdb to the early 2020s). For the study in its entirety: TCR sequencing was performed for about 240 trial participants, of whom about 200 were given two doses of AZD1222 and around 25 were given two doses of MenACWY control vaccine. Trial participants were enrolled by age into 18-55, 56-69 and 70-plus year subgroups, with about 150, 28 and 57 TCR-sequenced participants respectively.

Points on this clone: What this receptor recognizes is not known. Qualities for individual bases were not recorded, and no much larger clone is one base off.

Results and caveats for the whole study, not just this receptor: The whole spike protein was spanned by vaccine-associated CD4 TCRs, and dominant responses were seen in regions 160-218 and 743-854. The 56-69-year group was small, and its depth increase did not reach significance, likely because of low power. Participants were mostly white British, with more females than males. The authors suggested clonal diversity may have been underestimated. Spike-specific TCR breadth and depth rose significantly after two AZD1222 doses compared with day 0 and with MenACWY recipients. Reportedly, almost half of the unique spike-specific TCRs recognized epitopes lying outside the regions that are mutated in the B.1.351 and B.1.1.7 variants. Conclusions about previously exposed vaccinees are limited because only five to seven AZD1222 recipients were SARS-CoV-2 seropositive at baseline. Because no day 14 peak-response samples were available, repertoires were characterized only after the peak T cell response.

The CDR3 regions of human TCRbeta chains were analyzed by immunosequencing. Turning to the authors' computational methods: Repertoire TCRs were checked for matches against a reference library of SARS-CoV-2-specific TCRs that had been generated using the MIRA antigen-specificity platform. Breadth was defined as the fraction of unique TCRs that were SARS-CoV-2-associated. Depth was defined as the fraction of total T cells that were SARS-CoV-2-associated. Using the MIRA data, every spike-specific TCR was mapped to the spike region that the TCR reacted to and assigned to either a CD4 or a CD8 class. Log10-transformed breadth and depth values were compared by one-way ANOVA with Sidak's multiple comparisons tests. In its TCRdb copy, this immuneACCESS table keeps in-frame sequences only and misses some clones. Where compared with another copy, unresolved V genes explain less than half of these, and the others have no known cause. Clone size and the V and J calls come from that table; the DNA yielded D and trimming. Counted in this sample were some 45,000 clones; about 90% of them appeared once. The top ten clones comprise about two fifths of the sample.

The time point label, read with the paper, signifies: about 28 days (+/-7) after the second vaccine dose. Because spike-specific TCR depth and breadth did not differ between the two schedules, AZD1222 recipients who got a second dose at roughly 4 weeks were pooled with those who got a second dose at roughly 12 weeks. Samples from vaccinated people were obtained from the UK trials COV001 and COV002, which included a single-blind randomized controlled phase 2/3 trial of AZD1222 (ChAdOx1 nCoV-19) in healthy adults. Trial participant PBMC samples were collected at day 0 and day 28 after the second dose for TCRbeta chain sequencing. The CDR3 covers 13 residues, taking in both the cysteine and the phenylalanine. Of all the DNA, just the CDR3 is kept, 39 bases in frame from base 1. V and J are trimmed by 4 bases and 7 bases, and the gene matches miss 5 bases of the junction. CDR1 and CDR2, looked up from the germline V gene, are SGHDT and YYEEEE.

The sample in question was peripheral blood, obtained 28 days after the second AZD1222 dose. The receptor was isolated from an adult who received the AZD1222 COVID-19 vaccine. The sequence links TRBV5-6 to TRBJ2-1, with 7 bases aligning to TRBD1. The CDR3 protein: CASSPGGRNEQFF. In nucleotides, the sequence is TGTGCCAGCAGCCCAGGGGGTAGGAATGAGCAGTTCTTC.